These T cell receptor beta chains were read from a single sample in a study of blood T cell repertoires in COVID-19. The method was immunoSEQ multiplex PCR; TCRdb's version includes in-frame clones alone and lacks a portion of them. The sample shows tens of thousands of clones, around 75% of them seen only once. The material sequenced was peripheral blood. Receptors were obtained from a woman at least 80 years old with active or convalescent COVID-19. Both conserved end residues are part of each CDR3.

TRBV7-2 CASSLADRVEGYTF
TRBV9 CASSGGQGVYEQYF
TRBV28 CASSLMASGEGEQFF
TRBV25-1 CASKETANTEAFF
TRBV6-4 CASSPREAGEQFF
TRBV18 CASSPSTGQPTDTQYF
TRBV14 CASSPRVPPGEQYF
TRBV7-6 CASSSGQLILGGELFF
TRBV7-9 CASSPSSGGGSNEQFF
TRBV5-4 CASSLGQGADTGELFF
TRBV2 CASRVQGQIGNTIYF
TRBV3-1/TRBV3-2 CASSPGLAGGGWTDTQYF
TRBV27 CASSPGQYEQYF
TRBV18 CASSSGTSKETQYF
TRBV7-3 CASATQASTDTQYF
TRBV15 CATSSGTGDEKLFF
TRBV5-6 CASSYRDRDYGYTF
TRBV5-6 CASSWMTSGRLGETQYF
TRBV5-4 CASSLGQGVSNYGYTF
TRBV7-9 CASSRGRTTYEQYF
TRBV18 CASSRRTEQIYGYTF
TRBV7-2 CASSLDYGGYYGYTF
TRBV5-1 CASSLGLAGGLSNTGELFF
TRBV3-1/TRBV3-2 CASSQGGEAPRPYF
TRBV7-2 CASSLDPSGGTYNEQFF
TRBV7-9 CASSLPLYSTVVWTEAFF
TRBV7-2 CASSLKSSGYNEQFF
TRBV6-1 CASSEATGKSEKLFF
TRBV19 CASSPKRGGMNEQFF
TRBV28 CASLPPSGRADTQYF
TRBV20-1 CSASSGGAPSSYNEQFF
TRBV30 CAWSKGQGIQPQHF
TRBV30 CAWSGQGFHQPQHF
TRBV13 CASRPQKRDSYEQYF
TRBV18 CASSRTVGETQYF
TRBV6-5 CASKRTDTQYF
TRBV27 CASSSTTGGWGNTIYF
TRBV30 CAWIVTGKGTLSGNTIYF
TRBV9 CASSVAGGLAGVEFF
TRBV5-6 CASSLVPGRANVLTF